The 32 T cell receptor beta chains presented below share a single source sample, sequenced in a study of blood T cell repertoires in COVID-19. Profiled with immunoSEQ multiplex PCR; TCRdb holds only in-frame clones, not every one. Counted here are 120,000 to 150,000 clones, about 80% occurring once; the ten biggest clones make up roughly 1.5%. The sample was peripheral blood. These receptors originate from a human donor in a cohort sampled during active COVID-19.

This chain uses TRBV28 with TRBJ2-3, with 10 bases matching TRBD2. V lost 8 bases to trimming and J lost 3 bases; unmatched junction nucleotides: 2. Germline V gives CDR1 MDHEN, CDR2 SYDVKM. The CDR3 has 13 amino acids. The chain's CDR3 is CASATSGTDTQYF. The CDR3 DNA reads TGTGCCAGCGCGACTAGCGGGACAGATACGCAGTATTTT.

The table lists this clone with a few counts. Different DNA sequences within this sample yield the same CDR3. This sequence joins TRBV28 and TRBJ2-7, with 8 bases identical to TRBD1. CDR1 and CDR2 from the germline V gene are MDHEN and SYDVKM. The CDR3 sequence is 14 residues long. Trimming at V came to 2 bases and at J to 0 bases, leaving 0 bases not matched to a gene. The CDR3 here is CASSLDRGSYEQYF. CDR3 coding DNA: TGTGCCAGCAGTTTAGACAGGGGCTCCTACGAGCAGTACTTC.

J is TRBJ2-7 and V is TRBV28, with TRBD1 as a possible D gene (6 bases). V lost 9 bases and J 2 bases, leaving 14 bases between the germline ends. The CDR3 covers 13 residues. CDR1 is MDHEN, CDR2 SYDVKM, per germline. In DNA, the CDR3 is TGTGCCAGTTGGAGGACAGCCGCCTACGAGCAGTACTTC. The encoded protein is CASWRTAAYEQYF.

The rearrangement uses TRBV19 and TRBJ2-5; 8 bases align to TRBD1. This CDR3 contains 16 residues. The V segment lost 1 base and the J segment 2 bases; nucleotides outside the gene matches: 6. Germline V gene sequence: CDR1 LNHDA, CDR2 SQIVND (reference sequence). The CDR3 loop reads CASSIALGTGQETQYF. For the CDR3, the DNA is TGTGCCAGTAGTATAGCGCTCGGGACAGGTCAAGAGACCCAGTACTTC.

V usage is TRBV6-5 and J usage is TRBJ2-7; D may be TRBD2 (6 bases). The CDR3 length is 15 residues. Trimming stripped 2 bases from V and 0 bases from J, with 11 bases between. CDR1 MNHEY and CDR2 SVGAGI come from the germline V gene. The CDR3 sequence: CASSYGGTASYEQYF. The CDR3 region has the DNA TGTGCCAGCAGTTACGGGGGGACGGCCTCCTACGAGCAGTACTTC.

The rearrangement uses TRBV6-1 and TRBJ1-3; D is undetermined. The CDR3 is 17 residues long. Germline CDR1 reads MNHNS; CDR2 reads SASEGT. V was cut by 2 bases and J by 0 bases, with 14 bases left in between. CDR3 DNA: TGTGCCAGCAGTGAAATGGCCAGCGGCCTCTCTGGAAACACCATATATTTT. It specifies CASSEMASGLSGNTIYF.

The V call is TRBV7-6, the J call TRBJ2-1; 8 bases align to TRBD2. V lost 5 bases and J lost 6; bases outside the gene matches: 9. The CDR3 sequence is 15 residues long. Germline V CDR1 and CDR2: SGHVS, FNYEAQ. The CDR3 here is CASSRAGAIGNEQFF. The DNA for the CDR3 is TGTGCCAGCAGCCGAGCGGGAGCTATTGGCAATGAGCAGTTCTTC.

CDR3 sequence: CATSDSGQGDQPQHF. CDR3 in DNA: TGTGCCACCAGTGATTCGGGACAGGGGGATCAGCCCCAGCATTTT. This sequence joins TRBV24-1 and TRBJ1-5, with 11 nucleotides matching TRBD1. The germline CDR1 and CDR2 sequences are KGHDR and SFDVKD. J was trimmed by 5 bases and V by 2 bases; bases with no gene match: 1. The CDR3 is made up of 15 amino acids.

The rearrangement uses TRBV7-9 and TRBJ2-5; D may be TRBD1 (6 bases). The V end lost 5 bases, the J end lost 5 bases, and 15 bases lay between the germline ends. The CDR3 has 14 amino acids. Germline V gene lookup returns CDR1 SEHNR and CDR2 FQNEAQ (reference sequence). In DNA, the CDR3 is TGTGCCAGCAGCCCAACCGGGACATCGGAGACCCAGTACTTC. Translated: CASSPTGTSETQYF.

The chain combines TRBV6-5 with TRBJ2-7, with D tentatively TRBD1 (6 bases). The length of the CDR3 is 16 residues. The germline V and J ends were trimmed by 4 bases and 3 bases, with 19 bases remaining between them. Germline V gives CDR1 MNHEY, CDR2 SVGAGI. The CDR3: CASSSVTGKGYYEQYF. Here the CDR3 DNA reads TGTGCCAGCAGTTCCGTTACAGGGAAGGGCTACTACGAGCAGTACTTC.

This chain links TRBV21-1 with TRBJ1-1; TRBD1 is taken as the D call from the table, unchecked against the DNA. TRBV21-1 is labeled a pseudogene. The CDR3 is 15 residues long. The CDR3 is CASILTGEMNTEAFF. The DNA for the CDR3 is TGTGCCAGCATCCTGACAGGGGAGATGAACACTGAAGCTTTCTTT.

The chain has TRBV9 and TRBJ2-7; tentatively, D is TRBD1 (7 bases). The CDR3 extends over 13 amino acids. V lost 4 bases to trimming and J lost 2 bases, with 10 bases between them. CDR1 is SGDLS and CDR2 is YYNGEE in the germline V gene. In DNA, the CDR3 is TGTGCCAGCAGCCGGGGGACAGCCTACGAGCAGTACTTC. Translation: CASSRGTAYEQYF.

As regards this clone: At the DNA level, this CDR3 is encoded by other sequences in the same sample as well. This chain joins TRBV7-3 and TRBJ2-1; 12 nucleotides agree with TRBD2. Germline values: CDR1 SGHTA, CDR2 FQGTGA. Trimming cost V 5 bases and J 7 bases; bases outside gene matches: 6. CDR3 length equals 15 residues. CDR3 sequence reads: CASSLRLAGVNEQFF. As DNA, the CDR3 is TGTGCCAGCAGCCTCAGACTAGCGGGAGTGAATGAGCAGTTCTTC.

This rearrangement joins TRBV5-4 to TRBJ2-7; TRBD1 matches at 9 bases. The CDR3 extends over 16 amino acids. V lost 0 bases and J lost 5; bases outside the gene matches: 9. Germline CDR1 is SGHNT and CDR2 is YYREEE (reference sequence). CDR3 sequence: CASSLAGTGGAHEQYF. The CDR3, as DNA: TGTGCCAGCAGCTTGGCCGGTACAGGGGGCGCACACGAGCAGTACTTC.

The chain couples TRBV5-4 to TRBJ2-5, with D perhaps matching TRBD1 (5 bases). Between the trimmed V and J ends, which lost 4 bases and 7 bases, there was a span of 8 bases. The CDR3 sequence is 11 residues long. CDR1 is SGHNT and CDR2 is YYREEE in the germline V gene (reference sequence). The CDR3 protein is CASSQGPTQYF. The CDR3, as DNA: TGTGCCAGCAGCCAGGGCCCGACCCAGTACTTC.

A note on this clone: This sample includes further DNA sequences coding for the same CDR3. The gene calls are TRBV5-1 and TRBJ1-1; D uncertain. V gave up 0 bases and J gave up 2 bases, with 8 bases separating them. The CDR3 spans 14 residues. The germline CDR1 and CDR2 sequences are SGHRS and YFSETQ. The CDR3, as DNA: TGCGCCAGCAGCTTGGCCGGCGGAAACACTGAAGCTTTCTTT. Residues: CASSLAGGNTEAFF.

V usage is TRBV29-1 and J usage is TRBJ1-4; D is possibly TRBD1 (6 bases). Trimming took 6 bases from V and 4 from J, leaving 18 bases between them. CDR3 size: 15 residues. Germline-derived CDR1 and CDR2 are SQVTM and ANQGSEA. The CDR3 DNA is TGCAGCGTCCTGGGAGGGGGGAGCCTTAATGAAAAACTGTTTTTT. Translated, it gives CSVLGGGSLNEKLFF.

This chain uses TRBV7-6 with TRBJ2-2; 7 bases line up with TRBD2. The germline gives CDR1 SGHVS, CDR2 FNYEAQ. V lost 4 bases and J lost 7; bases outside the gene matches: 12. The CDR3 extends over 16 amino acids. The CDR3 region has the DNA TGTGCCAGCAGCTCGTTTGGCGCGGGAGCGGTCGGGGAGCTGTTTTTT. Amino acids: CASSSFGAGAVGELFF.

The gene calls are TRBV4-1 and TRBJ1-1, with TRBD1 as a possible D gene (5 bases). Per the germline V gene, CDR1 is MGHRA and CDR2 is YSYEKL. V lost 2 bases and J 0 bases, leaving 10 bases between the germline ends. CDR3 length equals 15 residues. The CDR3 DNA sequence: TGCGCCAGCAGCCAATGGGGGGGGATGAACACTGAAGCTTTCTTT. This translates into CASSQWGGMNTEAFF.

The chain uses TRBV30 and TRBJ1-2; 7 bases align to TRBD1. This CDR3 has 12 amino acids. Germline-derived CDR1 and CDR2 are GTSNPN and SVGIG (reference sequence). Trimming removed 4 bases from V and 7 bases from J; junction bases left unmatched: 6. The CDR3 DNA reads TGTGCCTGGATTACAGGGGTAGGTGGCTACACCTTC. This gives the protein CAWITGVGGYTF.

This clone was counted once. The CDR3 DNA is TGTGCCAGCACCAGGACTAGCGGCTACGAGCAGTACTTC. This encodes CASTRTSGYEQYF. J is TRBJ2-7 and V is TRBV12-3 or TRBV12-4, with 10 bases identical to TRBD2. The CDR3 is made up of 13 amino acids. V was clipped by 7 bases and J by 3 bases; unmatched bases: 3.

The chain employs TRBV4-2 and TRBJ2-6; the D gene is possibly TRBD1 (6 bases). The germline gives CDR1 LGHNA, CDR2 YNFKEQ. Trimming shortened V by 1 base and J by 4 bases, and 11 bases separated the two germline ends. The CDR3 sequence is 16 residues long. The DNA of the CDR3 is TGTGCCAGCAGCCAAGTGGGGGCAGCCGGGGCCAACGTCCTGACTTTC. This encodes CASSQVGAAGANVLTF.

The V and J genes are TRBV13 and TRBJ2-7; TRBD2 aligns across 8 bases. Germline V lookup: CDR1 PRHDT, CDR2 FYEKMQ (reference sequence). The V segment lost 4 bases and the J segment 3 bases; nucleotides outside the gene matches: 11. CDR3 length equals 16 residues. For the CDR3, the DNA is TGTGCCAGCAGCTCCCCCGGCAAGCGGGAGCACTACGAGCAGTACTTC. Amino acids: CASSSPGKREHYEQYF. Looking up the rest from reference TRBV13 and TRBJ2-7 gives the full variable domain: AAGVIQSPRHLIKEKRETATLKCYPIPRHDTVYWYQQGPGQDPQFLISFYEKMQSDKGSIPDRFSAQQFSDYHSELNMSSLELGDSALYFCASSSPGKREHYEQYFGPGTRLTVT.

CDR3 residues: CASSYLGPKTGELFF. The CDR3 nucleotides read TGTGCCAGCAGTTACCTGGGGCCTAAGACCGGGGAGCTGTTTTTT. The chain uses TRBV6-5 and TRBJ2-2, with D possibly TRBD1 on 5 matching bases. Germline V gene data show CDR1 as MNHEY and CDR2 as SVGAGI. The V gene lost 2 bases and the J gene lost 5 bases, with 12 bases spanning the gap. This CDR3 region has 15 residues.

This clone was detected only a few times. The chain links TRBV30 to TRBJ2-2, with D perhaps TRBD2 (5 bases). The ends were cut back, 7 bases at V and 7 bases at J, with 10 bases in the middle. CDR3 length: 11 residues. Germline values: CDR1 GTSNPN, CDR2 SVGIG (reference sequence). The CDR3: CASHGVGELFF. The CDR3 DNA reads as TGTGCCTCCCACGGGGTCGGGGAGCTGTTTTTT.

CDR3 region: CATKGGLNTEAFF. The CDR3 nucleotides are TGTGCCACTAAAGGGGGCCTGAACACTGAAGCTTTCTTT. The rearrangement joins TRBV15 to TRBJ1-1; 7 bases fit TRBD1. The CDR3 extends over 13 amino acids. V gave up 9 bases and J gave up 0 bases; unmatched junction bases: 4. Per germline, CDR1 LNHNV and CDR2 YYDKDF (reference sequence).

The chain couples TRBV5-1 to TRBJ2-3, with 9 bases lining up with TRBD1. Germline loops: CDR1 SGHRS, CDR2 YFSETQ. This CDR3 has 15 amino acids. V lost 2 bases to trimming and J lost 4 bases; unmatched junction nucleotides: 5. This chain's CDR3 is CASSFPGQGSDTQYF. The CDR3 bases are TGCGCCAGCAGCTTCCCGGGACAGGGTTCAGATACGCAGTATTTT. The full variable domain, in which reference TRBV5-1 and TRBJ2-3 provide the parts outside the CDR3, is KAGVTQTPRYLIKTRGQQVTLSCSPISGHRSVSWYQQTPGQGLQFLFEYFSETQRNKGNFPGRFSGRQFSNSRSEMNVSTLELGDSALYLCASSFPGQGSDTQYFGPGTRLTVL.

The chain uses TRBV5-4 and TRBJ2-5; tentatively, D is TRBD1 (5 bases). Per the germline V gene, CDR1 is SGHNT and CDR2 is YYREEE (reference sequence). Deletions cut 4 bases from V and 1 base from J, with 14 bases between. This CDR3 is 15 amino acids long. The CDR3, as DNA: TGTGCCAGCAGCCATGCCGGGCAGGGCCAAGAGACCCAGTACTTC. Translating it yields CASSHAGQGQETQYF.

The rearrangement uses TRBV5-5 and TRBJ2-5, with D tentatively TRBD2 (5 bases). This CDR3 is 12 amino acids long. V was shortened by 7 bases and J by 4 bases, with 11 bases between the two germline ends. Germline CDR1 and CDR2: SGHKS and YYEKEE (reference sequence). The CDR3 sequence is CASGDRGETQYF. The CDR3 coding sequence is TGTGCCAGCGGGGATCGGGGAGAGACCCAGTACTTC. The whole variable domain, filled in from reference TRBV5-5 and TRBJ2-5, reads DAGVTQSPTHLIKTRGQQVTLRCSPISGHKSVSWYQQVLGQGPQFIFQYYEKEERGRGNFPDRFSARQFPNYSSELNVNALLLGDSALYLCASGDRGETQYFGPGTRLLVL.

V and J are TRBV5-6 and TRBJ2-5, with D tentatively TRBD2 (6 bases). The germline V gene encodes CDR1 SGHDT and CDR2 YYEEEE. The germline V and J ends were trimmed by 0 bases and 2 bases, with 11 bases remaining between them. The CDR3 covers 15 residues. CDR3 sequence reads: CASSLDGGMQETQYF. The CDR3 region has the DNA TGTGCCAGCAGCTTGGATGGCGGGATGCAAGAGACCCAGTACTTC.

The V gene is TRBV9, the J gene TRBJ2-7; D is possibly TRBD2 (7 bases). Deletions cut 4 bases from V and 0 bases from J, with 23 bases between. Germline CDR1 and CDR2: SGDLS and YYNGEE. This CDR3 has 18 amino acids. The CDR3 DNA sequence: TGTGCCAGCAGCCCAGGGGCAGCCGCTAGCGGCTACTCCTACGAGCAGTACTTC. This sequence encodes CASSPGAAASGYSYEQYF. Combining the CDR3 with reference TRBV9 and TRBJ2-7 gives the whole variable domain DSGVTQTPKHLITATGQRVTLRCSPRSGDLSVYWYQQSLDQGLQFLIQYYNGEERAKGNILERFSAQQFPDLHSELNLSSLELGDSALYFCASSPGAAASGYSYEQYFGPGTRLTVT.

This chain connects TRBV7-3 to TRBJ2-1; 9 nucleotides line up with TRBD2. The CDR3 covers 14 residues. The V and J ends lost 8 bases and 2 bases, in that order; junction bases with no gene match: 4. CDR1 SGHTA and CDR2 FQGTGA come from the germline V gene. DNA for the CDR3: TGTGCCAGCGGGCTAGCGGGAACCTACAATGAGCAGTTCTTC. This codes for CASGLAGTYNEQFF.